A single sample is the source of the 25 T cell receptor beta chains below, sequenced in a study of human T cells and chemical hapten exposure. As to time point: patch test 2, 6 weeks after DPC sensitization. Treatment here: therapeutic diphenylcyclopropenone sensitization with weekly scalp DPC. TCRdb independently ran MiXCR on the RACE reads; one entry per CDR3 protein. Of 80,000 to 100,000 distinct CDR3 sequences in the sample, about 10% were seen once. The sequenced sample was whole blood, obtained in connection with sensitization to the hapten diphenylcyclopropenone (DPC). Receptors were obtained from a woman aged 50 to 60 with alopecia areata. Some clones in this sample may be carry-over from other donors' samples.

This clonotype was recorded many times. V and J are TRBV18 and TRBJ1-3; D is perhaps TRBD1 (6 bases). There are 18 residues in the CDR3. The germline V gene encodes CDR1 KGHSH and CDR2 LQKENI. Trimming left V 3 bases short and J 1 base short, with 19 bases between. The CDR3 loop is CASSPGRGRGLSGNTIYF. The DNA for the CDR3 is TGTGCCAGCTCACCGGGCCGGGGGCGCGGTTTATCTGGAAACACCATATATTTT.

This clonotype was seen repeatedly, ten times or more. The CDR3 region is CASSPGTGGEQPQHF. The DNA for the CDR3 is TGTGCCAGCTCGCCCGGGACAGGGGGCGAGCAGCCCCAGCATTTT. The chain joins TRBV18 to TRBJ1-5, with 12 nucleotides matching TRBD1. Germline V gene data show CDR1 as KGHSH and CDR2 as LQKENI. This CDR3 contains 15 residues. The J segment lost 7 bases and the V segment lost 6 bases, leaving 7 bases of the junction unmatched. Drawing the rest from reference TRBV18 and TRBJ1-5, the complete variable domain is NAGVMQNPRHLVRRRGQEARLRCSPMKGHSHVYWYRQLPEEGLKFMVYLQKENIIDESGMPKERFSAEFPKEGPSILRIQQVVRGDSAAYFCASSPGTGGEQPQHFGDGTRLSIL.

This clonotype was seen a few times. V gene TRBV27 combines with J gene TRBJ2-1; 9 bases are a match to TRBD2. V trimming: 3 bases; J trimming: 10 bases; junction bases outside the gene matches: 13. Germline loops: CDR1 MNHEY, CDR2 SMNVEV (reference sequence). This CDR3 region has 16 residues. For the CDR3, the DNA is TGTGCCAGCAGTTTTCTCGCTAGCGGGACTAAAGGGGAGCAGTTCTTC. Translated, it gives CASSFLASGTKGEQFF.

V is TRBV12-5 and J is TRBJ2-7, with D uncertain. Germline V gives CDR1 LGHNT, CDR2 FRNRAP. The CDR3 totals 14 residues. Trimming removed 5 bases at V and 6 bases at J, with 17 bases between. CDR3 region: CASGPPTDPFEQYF. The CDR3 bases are TGTGCTAGTGGTCCACCTACCGACCCCTTCGAGCAGTACTTC.

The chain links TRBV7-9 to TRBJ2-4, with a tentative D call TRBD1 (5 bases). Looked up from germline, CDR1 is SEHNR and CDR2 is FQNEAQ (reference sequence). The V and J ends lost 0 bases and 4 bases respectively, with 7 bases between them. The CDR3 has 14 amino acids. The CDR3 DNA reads TGTGCCAGCAGCTTAGCGGACATAAAAAACATTCAGTACTTC. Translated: CASSLADIKNIQYF.

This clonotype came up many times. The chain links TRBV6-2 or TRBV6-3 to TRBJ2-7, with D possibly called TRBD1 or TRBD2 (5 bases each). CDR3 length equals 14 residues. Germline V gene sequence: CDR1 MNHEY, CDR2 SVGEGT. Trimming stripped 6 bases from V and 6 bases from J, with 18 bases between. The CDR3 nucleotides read TGTGCCAGCAGCCCGGGACGGCAGTTTGGCGAGCAGTACTTC. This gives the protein CASSPGRQFGEQYF.

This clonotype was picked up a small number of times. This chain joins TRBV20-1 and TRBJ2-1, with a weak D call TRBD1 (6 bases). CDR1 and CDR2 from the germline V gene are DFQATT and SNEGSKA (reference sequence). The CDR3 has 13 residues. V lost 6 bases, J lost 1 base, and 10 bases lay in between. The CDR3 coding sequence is TGCAGTGCCAAACAGGGTTCCTACAATGAGCAGTTCTTC. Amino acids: CSAKQGSYNEQFF.

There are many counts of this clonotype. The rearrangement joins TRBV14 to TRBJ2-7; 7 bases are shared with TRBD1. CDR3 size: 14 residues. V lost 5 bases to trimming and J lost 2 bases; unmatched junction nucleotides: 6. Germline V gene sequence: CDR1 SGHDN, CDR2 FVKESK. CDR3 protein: CASSKGQMPYEQYF. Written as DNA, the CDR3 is TGTGCCAGCAGCAAGGGACAGATGCCCTACGAGCAGTACTTC.

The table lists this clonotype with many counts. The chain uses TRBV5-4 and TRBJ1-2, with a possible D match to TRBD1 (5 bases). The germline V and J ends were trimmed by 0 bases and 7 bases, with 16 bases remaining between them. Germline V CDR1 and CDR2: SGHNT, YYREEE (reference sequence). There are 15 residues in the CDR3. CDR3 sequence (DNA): TGTGCCAGCAGCTTGGTGCCGGTCGAAAGGGGTGGCTACACCTTC. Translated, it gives CASSLVPVERGGYTF.

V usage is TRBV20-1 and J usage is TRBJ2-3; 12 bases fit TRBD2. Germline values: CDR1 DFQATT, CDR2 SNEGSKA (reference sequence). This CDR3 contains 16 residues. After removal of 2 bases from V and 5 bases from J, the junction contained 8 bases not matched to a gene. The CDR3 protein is CSARSVGLAGGDTQYF. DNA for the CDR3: TGCAGTGCTAGATCTGTGGGACTAGCGGGTGGAGATACGCAGTATTTT.

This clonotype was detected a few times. Here the CDR3 DNA reads TGTGCCAGCAGGTTGACAGGGTGGGTTCAGCCCCAGCATTTT. Translating gives CASRLTGWVQPQHF. V and J are TRBV21-1 and TRBJ1-5; the table's D gene call, TRBD1, was not cross checked with the DNA. TRBV21-1 represents a pseudogene. The CDR3 has 14 residues.

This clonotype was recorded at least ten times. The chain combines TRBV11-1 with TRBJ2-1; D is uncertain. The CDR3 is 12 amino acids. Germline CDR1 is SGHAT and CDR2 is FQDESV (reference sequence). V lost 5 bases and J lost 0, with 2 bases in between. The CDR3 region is CASSRSYNEQFF. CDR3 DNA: TGTGCCAGCAGCCGCTCCTACAATGAGCAGTTCTTC.

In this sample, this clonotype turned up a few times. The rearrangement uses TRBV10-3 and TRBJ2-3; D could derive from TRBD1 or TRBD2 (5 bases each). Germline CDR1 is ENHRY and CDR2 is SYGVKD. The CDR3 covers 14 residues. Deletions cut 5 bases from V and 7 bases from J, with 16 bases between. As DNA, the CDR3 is TGTGCCATCAGTTCGAACCGGGACCAGAATACGCAGTATTTT. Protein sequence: CAISSNRDQNTQYF.

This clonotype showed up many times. The CDR3 spells CASSLKSIAGVGYNEQFF. The DNA for the CDR3 is TGTGCCAGCAGTCTAAAATCCATAGCGGGAGTTGGGTACAATGAGCAGTTCTTC. This chain uses TRBV7-6 with TRBJ2-1; 9 nucleotides line up with TRBD2. This CDR3 is 18 amino acids long. V was pared by 6 bases and J by 4 bases, with 16 bases of the junction left unmatched. Germline CDR1 SGHVS, CDR2 FNYEAQ.

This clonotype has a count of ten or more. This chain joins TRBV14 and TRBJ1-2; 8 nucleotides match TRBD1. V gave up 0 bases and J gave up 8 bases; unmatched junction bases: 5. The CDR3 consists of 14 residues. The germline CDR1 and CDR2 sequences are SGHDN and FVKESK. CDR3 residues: CASSQDRQGTGYTF. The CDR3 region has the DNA TGTGCCAGCAGCCAAGACCGACAGGGGACCGGCTACACCTTC.

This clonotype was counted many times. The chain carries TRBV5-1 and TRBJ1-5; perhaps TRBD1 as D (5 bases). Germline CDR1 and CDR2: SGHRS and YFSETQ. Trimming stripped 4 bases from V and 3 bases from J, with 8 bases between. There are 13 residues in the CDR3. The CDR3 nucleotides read TGCGCCAGCAGCGGGGACGTCAATCAGCCCCAGCATTTT. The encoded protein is CASSGDVNQPQHF. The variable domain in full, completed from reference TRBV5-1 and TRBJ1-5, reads KAGVTQTPRYLIKTRGQQVTLSCSPISGHRSVSWYQQTPGQGLQFLFEYFSETQRNKGNFPGRFSGRQFSNSRSEMNVSTLELGDSALYLCASSGDVNQPQHFGDGTRLSIL.

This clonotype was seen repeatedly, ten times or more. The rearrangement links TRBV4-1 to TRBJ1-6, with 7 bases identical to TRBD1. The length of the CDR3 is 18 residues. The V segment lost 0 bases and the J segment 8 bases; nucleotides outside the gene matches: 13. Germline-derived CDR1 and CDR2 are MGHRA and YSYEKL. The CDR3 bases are TGCGCCAGCAGCCAAGAAGAACAGGGGTCCGGAAACCATTCACCCCTCCACTTT. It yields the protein CASSQEEQGSGNHSPLHF.

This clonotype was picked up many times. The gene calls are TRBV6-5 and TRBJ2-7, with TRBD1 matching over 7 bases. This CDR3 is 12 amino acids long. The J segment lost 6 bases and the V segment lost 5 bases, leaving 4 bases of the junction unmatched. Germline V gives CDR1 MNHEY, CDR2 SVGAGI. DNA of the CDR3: TGTGCCAGCAGTAGACAGGGTCTCGAGCAGTACTTC. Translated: CASSRQGLEQYF.

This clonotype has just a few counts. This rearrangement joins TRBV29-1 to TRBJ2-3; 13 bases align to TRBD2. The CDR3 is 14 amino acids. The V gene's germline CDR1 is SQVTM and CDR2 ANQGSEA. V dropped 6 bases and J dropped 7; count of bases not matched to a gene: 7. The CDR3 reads CSVQLAGGPHTQYF. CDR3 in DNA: TGCAGCGTGCAACTAGCGGGAGGGCCACATACGCAGTATTTT.

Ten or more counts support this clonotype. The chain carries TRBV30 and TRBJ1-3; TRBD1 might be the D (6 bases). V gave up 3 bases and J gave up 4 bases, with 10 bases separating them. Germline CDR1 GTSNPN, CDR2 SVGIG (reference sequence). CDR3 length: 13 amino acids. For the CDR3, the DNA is TGTGCCTGGAGGGGGGGCACCGGAAACACCATATATTTT. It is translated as CAWRGGTGNTIYF.

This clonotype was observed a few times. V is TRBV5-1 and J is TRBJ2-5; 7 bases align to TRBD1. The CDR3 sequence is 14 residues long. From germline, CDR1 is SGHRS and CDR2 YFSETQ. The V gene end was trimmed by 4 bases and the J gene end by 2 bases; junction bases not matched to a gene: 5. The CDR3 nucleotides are TGCGCCAGCAGCCCAATGGGACAGCAAGAGACCCAGTACTTC. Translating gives CASSPMGQQETQYF.

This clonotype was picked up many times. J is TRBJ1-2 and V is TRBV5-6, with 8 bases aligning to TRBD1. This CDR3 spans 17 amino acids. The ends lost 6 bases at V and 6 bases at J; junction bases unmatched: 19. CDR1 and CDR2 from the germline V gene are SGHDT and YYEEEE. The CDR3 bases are TGTGCCAGCATCCAAACCAAGCGAGGCAGGGGGCAGCATGGCTACACCTTC. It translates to CASIQTKRGRGQHGYTF.

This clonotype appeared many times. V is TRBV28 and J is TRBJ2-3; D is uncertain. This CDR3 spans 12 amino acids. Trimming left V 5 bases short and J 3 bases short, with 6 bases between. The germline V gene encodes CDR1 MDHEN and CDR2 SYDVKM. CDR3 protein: CASSTETDTQYF. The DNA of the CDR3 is TGTGCCAGCAGTACCGAGACAGATACGCAGTATTTT. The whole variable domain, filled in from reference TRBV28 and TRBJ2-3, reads DVKVTQSSRYLVKRTGEKVFLECVQDMDHENMFWYRQDPGLGLRLIYFSYDVKMKEKGDIPEGYSVSREKKERFSLILESASTNQTSMYLCASSTETDTQYFGPGTRLTVL.

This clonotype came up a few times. This chain's CDR3 is CASSGRGLAGTNTGELFF. In DNA, the CDR3 is TGTGCCAGCAGCGGACGGGGACTAGCGGGGACGAACACCGGGGAGCTGTTTTTT. V is TRBV7-8 and J is TRBJ2-2; 13 bases are a match to TRBD2. V shed 5 bases, J shed 0 bases, and the junction held 6 bases outside the gene matches. The CDR3 is 18 amino acids. Germline CDR1 SGHVS, CDR2 FQNEAQ.

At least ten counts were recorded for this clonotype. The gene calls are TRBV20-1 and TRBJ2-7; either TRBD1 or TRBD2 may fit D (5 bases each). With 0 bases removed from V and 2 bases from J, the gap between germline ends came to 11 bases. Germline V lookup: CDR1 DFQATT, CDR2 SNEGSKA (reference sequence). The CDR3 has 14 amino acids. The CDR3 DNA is TGCAGTGCTAGAGATCATGGGGGTCCCTACGAGCAGTACTTC. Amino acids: CSARDHGGPYEQYF.